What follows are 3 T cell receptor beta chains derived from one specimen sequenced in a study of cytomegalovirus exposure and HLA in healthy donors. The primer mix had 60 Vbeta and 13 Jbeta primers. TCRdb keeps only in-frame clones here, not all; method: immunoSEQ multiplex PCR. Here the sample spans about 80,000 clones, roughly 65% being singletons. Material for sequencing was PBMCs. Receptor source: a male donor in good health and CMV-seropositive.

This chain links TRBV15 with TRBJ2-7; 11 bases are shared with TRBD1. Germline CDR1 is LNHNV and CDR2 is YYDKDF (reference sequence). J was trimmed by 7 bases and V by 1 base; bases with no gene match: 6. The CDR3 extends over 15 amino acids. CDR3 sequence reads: CATSRVGQGDCEQYF. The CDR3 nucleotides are TGTGCCACCAGCAGAGTGGGACAGGGGGACTGTGAGCAGTACTTC.

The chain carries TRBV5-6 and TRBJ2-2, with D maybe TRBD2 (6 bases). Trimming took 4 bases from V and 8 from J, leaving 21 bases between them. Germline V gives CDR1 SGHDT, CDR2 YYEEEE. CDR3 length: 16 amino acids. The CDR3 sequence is CASSRGGGVLMGELFF. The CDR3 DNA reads TGTGCCAGCAGCCGCGGTGGCGGGGTTTTGATGGGGGAGCTGTTTTTT.

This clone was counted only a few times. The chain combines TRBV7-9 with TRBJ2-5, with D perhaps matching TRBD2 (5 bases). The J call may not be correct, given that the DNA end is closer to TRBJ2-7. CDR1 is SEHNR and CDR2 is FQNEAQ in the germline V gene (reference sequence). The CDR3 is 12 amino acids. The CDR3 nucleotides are TGTGCCAGCAGCTCCCAGGCGGGCGAGCAGTACTTC. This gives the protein CASSSQAGEQYF.